What follows describes a single T cell receptor beta chain. Its antigen is currently unknown. The V segment lost 5 bases and the J segment 4 bases; nucleotides outside the gene matches: 16. Germline V gene sequence: CDR1 SGHTA, CDR2 FQGTGA. The CDR3 contains 20 residues. This sample stems from a study of response to subunit inactivated influenza vaccine. Study results and limitations: After each seasonal influenza vaccination, few new T cells are recruited, the authors suggested.

MiXCR, applied by TCRdb to the RT-PCR reads, yields one record per CDR3 protein. The table shows more than 600,000 distinct CDR3 sequences, with around 18% occurring only once. The chain carries TRBV7-3 and TRBJ2-2, with 13 bases identical to TRBD2. The sample here was PBMCs from blood, taken roughly 5 days after vaccination. The origin of this receptor is a man between 45 and 60 years old who received an inactivated influenza vaccine. This CDR3 reads CASSANRIGGTSGTTGELFF. The CDR3 DNA reads TGTGCCAGCAGCGCGAATCGAATAGGGGGGACTAGCGGGACCACCGGGGAGCTGTTTTTT.